These 30 T cell receptor beta chains were all obtained from the same sample, sequenced in a study of Ad26.COV2.S vaccination and SARS-CoV-2 variants. Assay: immunoSEQ multiplex PCR; the TCRdb copy retains only in-frame clones and omits some. The sample has about 350,000 clones; around 92% are singletons. Here the sequenced sample was peripheral blood, taken after recovery from COVID-19. These receptors all come from a human donor who had recovered from COVID-19.

This sequence joins TRBV3-1 (or the pseudogene TRBV3-2) and TRBJ1-1; 7 positions match TRBD1. Per the germline V gene, CDR1 is LGHDT and CDR2 is YNNKEL (reference sequence). There are 14 residues in the CDR3. Germline trimming cut 0 bases from V and 5 bases from J; bases unmatched to any gene: 3. This CDR3 reads CASSQEWTGTEAFF. DNA for the CDR3: TGTGCCAGCAGCCAAGAATGGACAGGAACTGAAGCTTTCTTT.

The chain joins TRBV10-3 to TRBJ2-5, with 11 positions matching TRBD2. The germline V gene has CDR1 ENHRY and CDR2 SYGVKD. V shed 3 bases, J shed 5 bases, and the junction held 11 bases outside the gene matches. CDR3 length equals 17 residues. The chain's CDR3 is CAISEVTGTSGSETQYF. In DNA, the CDR3 is TGTGCCATCAGTGAAGTAACCGGGACTAGCGGTAGCGAGACCCAGTACTTC.

The gene calls are TRBV6-1 and TRBJ1-2; a possible D gene is TRBD1 (6 bases). Trimming stripped 0 bases from V and 4 bases from J, with 12 bases between. Germline CDR1 and CDR2: MNHNS and SASEGT. The CDR3 covers 15 residues. The CDR3 protein is CASSEAAGAGYGYTF. CDR3 bases: TGTGCCAGCAGTGAAGCTGCAGGGGCTGGCTATGGCTACACCTTC.

This clone was recorded once. The chain is built from TRBV7-2 and TRBJ2-3; 7 nucleotides line up with TRBD1. The germline V gene encodes CDR1 SGHTA and CDR2 FQGNSA. J was trimmed by 6 bases and V by 3 bases; bases with no gene match: 12. The CDR3 consists of 16 residues. CDR3 amino acids: CASSLWITGARDTQYF. In DNA form, the CDR3 reads TGTGCCAGCAGCTTGTGGATAACAGGGGCCCGGGATACGCAGTATTTT.

The chain has TRBV5-1 and TRBJ2-6; D not certain. Trimming shortened V by 2 bases and J by 0 bases, and 6 bases separated the two germline ends. This CDR3 has 15 amino acids. Per the germline V gene, CDR1 is SGHRS and CDR2 is YFSETQ. CDR3 coding DNA: TGCGCCAGCAGCTTACATAGCTCTGGGGCCAACGTCCTGACTTTC. Its protein is CASSLHSSGANVLTF.

The chain employs TRBV3-1 (or the pseudogene TRBV3-2) and TRBJ2-5; D is perhaps TRBD1 (5 bases). Germline V gives CDR1 LGHDT, CDR2 YNNKEL (reference sequence). The CDR3 has 14 amino acids. Trimming shortened V by 1 base and J by 4 bases, and 10 bases separated the two germline ends. This CDR3 is CASSQGARVETQYF. The CDR3 DNA reads as TGTGCCAGCAGCCAAGGGGCCAGGGTAGAGACCCAGTACTTC.

This rearrangement joins TRBV10-3 to TRBJ1-1; D possibly corresponds to TRBD1 (6 bases). With 6 bases removed from V and 2 bases from J, the gap between germline ends came to 13 bases. The CDR3 contains 14 residues. Germline V CDR1 and CDR2: ENHRY, SYGVKD. The CDR3 DNA follows: TGTGCCATCAGGGGAGAGGGGGTCAACACTGAAGCTTTCTTT. Protein sequence: CAIRGEGVNTEAFF.

In its sample, this clone was seen a few times. This rearrangement joins TRBV7-3 to TRBJ2-7, with 10 bases that match TRBD1. Germline-derived CDR1 and CDR2 are SGHTA and FQGTGA. This CDR3 is built from 13 residues. Trimming cost V 5 bases and J 4 bases; bases outside gene matches: 2. DNA for the CDR3: TGTGCCAGCAGCCGGGACAGGGGTTACGAGCAGTACTTC. Protein sequence: CASSRDRGYEQYF.

V is TRBV2 and J is TRBJ2-7; no clear D. CDR1 is SNHLY, CDR2 FYNNEI, per germline. The CDR3 length is 12 residues. V was pared by 3 bases and J by 3 bases, with 6 bases between. CDR3 in DNA: TGTGCCAGCAGTGAGTCGGGCTACGAGCAGTACTTC. Protein product: CASSESGYEQYF.

The chain recombines TRBV7-9 with TRBJ1-1; 7 bases are shared with TRBD1. This CDR3 region has 13 residues. The V gene's germline CDR1 is SEHNR and CDR2 FQNEAQ (reference sequence). V gave up 3 bases and J gave up 4 bases; unmatched junction bases: 2. CDR3 DNA: TGTGCCAGCAGCTTGGGACAGCTCACTGAAGCTTTCTTT. This sequence encodes CASSLGQLTEAFF.

Here the CDR3 DNA reads TGTGCCAGCAGTCTAGGGGACAGGAATCAAGAGACCCAGTACTTC. This codes for CASSLGDRNQETQYF. The chain recombines TRBV9 with TRBJ2-5, with 8 bases lining up with TRBD1. Germline CDR1 reads SGDLS; CDR2 reads YYNGEE. This CDR3 contains 15 residues. Trimming at V came to 5 bases and at J to 2 bases, leaving 8 bases not matched to a gene.

The chain's CDR3 is CASSQEMGQIYGYTF. The CDR3 DNA sequence: TGCGCCAGCAGCCAAGAGATGGGACAGATCTATGGCTACACCTTC. This chain joins TRBV4-1 and TRBJ1-2, with 7 bases identical to TRBD1. Trimming removed 0 bases from V and 4 bases from J; junction bases left unmatched: 5. There are 15 residues in the CDR3. CDR1 MGHRA and CDR2 YSYEKL come from the germline V gene.

The V gene is TRBV5-6, the J gene TRBJ1-1; D call uncertain. With 1 base removed from V and 7 bases from J, the gap between germline ends came to 8 bases. This CDR3 has 12 residues. Germline V gene sequence: CDR1 SGHDT, CDR2 YYEEEE. The CDR3 loop is CASSLPPNEAFF. CDR3 sequence (DNA): TGTGCCAGCAGCTTGCCTCCTAATGAAGCTTTCTTT.

This chain connects TRBV19 to TRBJ2-7; 7 nucleotides align to TRBD1. J lost 3 bases, V lost 4 bases, and 12 bases had no gene match. The CDR3 runs 16 residues. Germline values: CDR1 LNHDA, CDR2 SQIVND (reference sequence). CDR3 in DNA: TGTGCCAGTAGTAACCGACAGGGAAGTCTCAGCTACGAGCAGTACTTC. This sequence encodes CASSNRQGSLSYEQYF.

The V call is TRBV9, the J call TRBJ2-3; the D gene is possibly TRBD1 (5 bases). The CDR3 consists of 16 residues. V gave up 1 base and J gave up 3 bases, with 15 bases separating them. Germline V gene sequence: CDR1 SGDLS, CDR2 YYNGEE. This CDR3 is CASSVFDSSSTDTQYF. The CDR3 nucleotides are TGTGCCAGCAGCGTATTTGACAGTAGTTCGACAGATACGCAGTATTTT.

The chain couples TRBV7-2 to TRBJ1-1; 8 nucleotides agree with TRBD1. The CDR3 runs to 16 residues. Germline V CDR1 and CDR2: SGHTA, FQGNSA. V lost 2 bases to trimming and J lost 2 bases; unmatched junction nucleotides: 7. This CDR3 is CASSLTIGQGNTEAFF. The CDR3, as DNA: TGTGCCAGCAGCTTAACGATTGGACAGGGAAACACTGAAGCTTTCTTT.

The chain has TRBV25-1 and TRBJ1-2; D is ambiguous. V shed 3 bases and J shed 4 bases, with 12 bases lying between them. CDR3 length equals 14 residues. Germline V gene data show CDR1 as MGHDK and CDR2 as SYGVNS. The CDR3 DNA sequence: TGTGCCAGCAGTGATGTTCCGGGATTCTATGGCTACACCTTC. It encodes CASSDVPGFYGYTF.

This sequence joins TRBV5-1 and TRBJ2-3; the D is unclear. V gave up 6 bases and J gave up 2 bases, with 13 bases separating them. The CDR3 is 14 residues long. Germline CDR1 SGHRS, CDR2 YFSETQ. DNA of the CDR3: TGCGCCAGCACGGGTGGTGTCTTCACAGATACGCAGTATTTT. Translating gives CASTGGVFTDTQYF.

The chain recombines TRBV11-2 with TRBJ1-1; D is ambiguous. This CDR3 region has 14 residues. The germline V gene encodes CDR1 SGHAT and CDR2 FQNNGV. The germline V and J ends were trimmed by 3 bases and 1 base, with 9 bases remaining between them. The CDR3 DNA reads TGTGCCAGCAGCTTCCTCTTAAAGAACACTGAAGCTTTCTTT. Translation gives CASSFLLKNTEAFF.

V gene TRBV12-3 or TRBV12-4 combines with J gene TRBJ2-1; D is undetermined. The CDR3 is 12 amino acids. Trimming removed 0 bases at V and 7 bases at J, with 4 bases between. For the CDR3, the DNA is TGTGCCAGCAGTTTAGCGGGGAATGAGCAGTTCTTC. Its translation: CASSLAGNEQFF.

J is TRBJ1-2 and V is TRBV6-5, with D maybe TRBD1 (5 bases). CDR1 is MNHEY and CDR2 is SVGAGI in the germline V gene. The CDR3 is 15 residues long. The germline V and J ends were trimmed by 0 bases and 4 bases, with 12 bases remaining between them. CDR3: CASSYSGGISYGYTF. The CDR3, as DNA: TGTGCCAGCAGTTACTCTGGGGGTATTTCCTATGGCTACACCTTC.

This chain links TRBV15 with TRBJ2-4; TRBD1 agrees at 10 bases. The CDR3 contains 19 residues. Germline CDR1 is LNHNV and CDR2 is YYDKDF (reference sequence). V lost 2 bases and J lost 3; bases outside the gene matches: 13. CDR3 region: CATSRPPTGGRMVKNIQYF. The CDR3 nucleotides are TGTGCCACCAGCAGACCGCCGACAGGGGGCAGGATGGTCAAAAACATTCAGTACTTC.

The chain recombines TRBV9 with TRBJ2-1, with D possibly being TRBD1 (6 bases). Trimming took off 3 bases at V and 8 bases at J, with 18 bases between the two ends. The CDR3 extends over 15 amino acids. Germline V gene lookup returns CDR1 SGDLS and CDR2 YYNGEE. CDR3 in amino acids: CASSEQGQWYDEQFF. Written as DNA, the CDR3 is TGTGCCAGCAGCGAACAGGGTCAGTGGTACGATGAGCAGTTCTTC.

The chain joins TRBV5-1 to TRBJ1-3; D not resolved. Deletions cut 6 bases from V and 1 base from J, with 11 bases between. The CDR3 is 14 amino acids. Germline V CDR1 and CDR2: SGHRS, YFSETQ. In DNA, the CDR3 is TGCGCCAGCACGCTGAGTCCATCTGGAAACACCATATATTTT. Translating it yields CASTLSPSGNTIYF.

DNA for the CDR3: TGCGCCAGCAGCTTGGAGTGGATAGGGACTAGCGGGGCTCATGAGCAGTTCTTC. This translates into CASSLEWIGTSGAHEQFF. V is TRBV5-1 and J is TRBJ2-1; 13 bases match TRBD2. Germline loops: CDR1 SGHRS, CDR2 YFSETQ. The CDR3 is made up of 18 amino acids. The V segment lost 0 bases and the J segment 8 bases; nucleotides outside the gene matches: 11.

The chain uses TRBV6-2 or TRBV6-3 and TRBJ2-1, with 7 bases identical to TRBD2. CDR3 length: 15 amino acids. Germline CDR1 reads MNHEY; CDR2 reads SVGEGT. The J segment lost 5 bases and the V segment lost 7 bases, leaving 11 bases of the junction unmatched. The CDR3 DNA sequence: TGTGCCAGCACCCCAAGCGGGGCTGGCAACAATGAGCAGTTCTTC. As protein: CASTPSGAGNNEQFF.

This chain uses TRBV6-5 with TRBJ2-7; the D is unclear. The germline gives CDR1 MNHEY, CDR2 SVGAGI. Deletions cut 1 base from V and 3 bases from J, with 4 bases between. This CDR3 is built from 12 residues. The CDR3 loop reads CASSYFNYEQYF. The CDR3 bases are TGTGCCAGCAGTTACTTTAACTACGAGCAGTACTTC.

This chain joins TRBV6-1 and TRBJ1-5, with D perhaps TRBD1 (6 bases). V was clipped by 1 base and J by 7 bases, with 8 bases between them. CDR1 is MNHNS and CDR2 is SASEGT in the germline V gene. This CDR3 contains 13 residues. CDR3 nucleotides: TGTGCCAGCAGTGAAGAGGGGGGCCAGCCCCAGCATTTT. This gives the protein CASSEEGGQPQHF.

This chain joins TRBV4-1 and TRBJ2-7, with a weak D call TRBD2 (5 bases). The CDR3 covers 13 residues. V was pared by 3 bases and J by 6 bases, with 12 bases between. CDR1 and CDR2 (germline): MGHRA, YSYEKL. This CDR3 reads CASSHASIGEQYF. The DNA of the CDR3 is TGCGCCAGCAGCCATGCTAGCATCGGCGAGCAGTACTTC.

The chain links TRBV5-1 to TRBJ2-7, with D hard to call. Trimming left V 1 base short and J 1 base short, with 12 bases between. There are 15 residues in the CDR3. Germline CDR1 is SGHRS and CDR2 is YFSETQ. Here the CDR3 DNA reads TGCGCCAGCAGCTTGTTTGGGGAAAGGTCCTACGAGCAGTACTTC. Its translation is CASSLFGERSYEQYF.